A single sample gave rise to the 31 T cell receptor beta chains below, sequenced in a study of blood T cell repertoires in COVID-19. TCRdb's table, derived via immunoSEQ multiplex PCR, lists solely in-frame clones and lacks some. This table has roughly 300,000 clones, nearly 90% appearing once. The sample was peripheral blood. Receptors were obtained from a woman aged 25 to 39 with COVID-19, enrolled during active disease.

This sequence joins TRBV5-4 and TRBJ2-7; 7 bases line up with TRBD1. Germline V gives CDR1 SGHNT, CDR2 YYREEE (reference sequence). Trimming took 4 bases from V and 4 from J; bases not matched to a gene: 11. The CDR3 sequence is 15 residues long. The CDR3 sequence is CASSPRQGMGYEQYF. The CDR3 DNA follows: TGTGCCAGCAGCCCAAGACAGGGTATGGGGTACGAGCAGTACTTC.

The CDR3 sequence: CASSQEGGGIKAEQYF. DNA of the CDR3: TGTGCCAGCAGCCAAGAAGGGGGAGGGATCAAAGCCGAGCAGTACTTC. The genes are TRBV4-2 and TRBJ2-7; tentatively, D is TRBD2 (7 bases). The ends were cut back, 0 bases at V and 6 bases at J, with 18 bases in the middle. The CDR3 has 16 amino acids. Germline CDR1 LGHNA, CDR2 YNFKEQ.

V and J are TRBV3-1 (or the pseudogene TRBV3-2) and TRBJ2-3; D remains ambiguous. The CDR3 consists of 12 residues. Trimming cost V 2 bases and J 3 bases, with 3 bases left between them. Germline lookup yields CDR1 LGHDT and CDR2 YNNKEL (reference sequence). For the CDR3, the DNA is TGTGCCAGCAGCCAAATAACAGATACGCAGTATTTT. Translated, it gives CASSQITDTQYF.

The chain links TRBV2 to TRBJ2-3; a possible D gene is TRBD1 (5 bases). The CDR3 is made up of 15 amino acids. From germline, CDR1 is SNHLY and CDR2 FYNNEI. Trimming left V 6 bases short and J 0 bases short, with 13 bases between. The CDR3 spells CASRVSYRSTDTQYF. CDR3 nucleotide sequence: TGTGCCAGCAGGGTCAGCTACAGGAGCACAGATACGCAGTATTTT.

This sequence joins TRBV4-3 and TRBJ1-1; 8 positions agree with TRBD1. The germline V gene encodes CDR1 LGHNA and CDR2 YSLEER. V was clipped by 1 base and J by 1 base; unmatched bases: 5. The CDR3 contains 16 residues. CDR3 sequence reads: CASSQGTGSSNTEAFF. CDR3 nucleotide sequence: TGCGCCAGCAGCCAAGGGACAGGGAGTTCGAACACTGAAGCTTTCTTT.

For this clone: This may stem from a read error, because a much larger clone lies one nucleotide away. V gene TRBV6-5 combines with J gene TRBJ2-2, with D unclear. The CDR3 consists of 15 residues. The V and J ends lost 0 bases and 1 base respectively, with 6 bases between them. Germline V gene sequence: CDR1 MNHEY, CDR2 SVGAGI. As DNA, the CDR3 is TGTGCCAGCAGTTACTCGAGGCAGAACACCGGGGAGCTGTTTTTT. It codes for CASSYSRQNTGELFF.

The chain has TRBV3-1 (or the pseudogene TRBV3-2) and TRBJ1-4, with 9 nucleotides matching TRBD1. CDR3 length: 16 amino acids. Germline V lookup: CDR1 LGHDT, CDR2 YNNKEL (reference sequence). The junction had 15 bases not matched to a gene; V was cut back by 5 bases and J by 11 bases. The CDR3, as DNA: TGTGCCAGCAGCGTTTCCGGAGGGACAGGGTTTAAGAAACTGTTTTTT. Translating it yields CASSVSGGTGFKKLFF.

This chain connects TRBV5-1 to TRBJ2-2; perhaps TRBD1 as D (5 bases). The germline CDR1 and CDR2 sequences are SGHRS and YFSETQ. The CDR3 sequence is 14 residues long. Trimming removed 1 base from V and 4 bases from J, with 8 bases in between. DNA for the CDR3: TGCGCCAGCAGCTTGCCCAGGGTCACCGGGGAGCTGTTTTTT. This translates into CASSLPRVTGELFF.

This sequence joins TRBV13 and TRBJ2-7; possibly TRBD1 for D (6 bases). V lost 4 bases and J 4 bases, leaving 11 bases between the germline ends. This CDR3 has 13 amino acids. Germline V gene lookup returns CDR1 PRHDT and CDR2 FYEKMQ (reference sequence). CDR3 nucleotides: TGTGCCAGCAGCTGGGGCAGGGGTTACGAGCAGTACGTC. It yields the protein CASSWGRGYEQYV.

The chain carries TRBV5-6 and TRBJ2-6, with D possibly being TRBD1 (6 bases). In germline, CDR1 is SGHDT, CDR2 YYEEEE. This CDR3 contains 15 residues. V lost 3 bases and J lost 1, with 8 bases in between. In DNA form, the CDR3 reads TGTGCCAGCAGCTCACAGGGTTCTGGGGCCAACGTCCTGACTTTC. Translated: CASSSQGSGANVLTF.

The chain uses TRBV2 and TRBJ1-5, with 10 nucleotides matching TRBD1. In germline, CDR1 is SNHLY, CDR2 FYNNEI. J gave up 2 bases and V 7 bases, and 2 bases lay outside the gene matches. The CDR3 has 14 residues. The CDR3 region is CASMGTGGNQPQHF. CDR3 bases: TGTGCCAGCATGGGGACAGGGGGCAATCAGCCCCAGCATTTT.

The chain recombines TRBV2 with TRBJ1-6; D gene ambiguous. The CDR3 loop spans 14 amino acids. V dropped 6 bases and J dropped 6 bases, with 12 bases sitting between them. Germline values: CDR1 SNHLY, CDR2 FYNNEI. The CDR3 DNA reads TGTGCCAGCAGGCGCTCCCTCTCTAATTCACCCCTCCACTTT. Protein product: CASRRSLSNSPLHF.

The chain employs TRBV28 and TRBJ2-5; D remains unclear. The CDR3 sequence is 14 residues long. Trimming stripped 2 bases from V and 1 base from J, with 8 bases between. The germline V gene encodes CDR1 MDHEN and CDR2 SYDVKM. The CDR3 protein is CASSLGVVQETQYF. CDR3 sequence (DNA): TGTGCCAGCAGTTTAGGAGTGGTCCAAGAGACCCAGTACTTC.

This chain connects TRBV7-8 to TRBJ1-4; TRBD1 aligns across 9 bases. Germline CDR1 is SGHVS and CDR2 is FQNEAQ. The junction had 13 bases not matched to a gene; V was cut back by 2 bases and J by 9 bases. The CDR3 length is 17 residues. This CDR3 reads CASSLKGQGFLMKKLFF. The DNA of the CDR3 is TGTGCCAGCAGCTTAAAGGGACAGGGCTTCCTAATGAAAAAACTGTTTTTT.

The V call is TRBV12-3 or TRBV12-4, the J call TRBJ1-4; weak D call: TRBD1 (5 bases). V lost 1 base, J lost 10 bases, and 10 bases lay in between. The CDR3 is 13 residues long. The CDR3 DNA follows: TGTGCCAGCAGTTTAGGGGGGAGGGGAAAACTGTTTTTT. Its protein product is CASSLGGRGKLFF.

The chain uses TRBV9 and TRBJ2-1, with 8 bases aligning to TRBD2. J gave up 6 bases and V 1 base, and 6 bases lay outside the gene matches. Germline CDR1 SGDLS, CDR2 YYNGEE. This CDR3 has 15 residues. In nucleotides, the CDR3 is TGTGCCAGCAGCGTAAATTCGGGGGGGATCAATGAGCAGTTCTTC. Its translation is CASSVNSGGINEQFF.

This chain links TRBV5-8 with TRBJ2-3, with D tentatively TRBD2 (6 bases). From germline, CDR1 is SGHTS and CDR2 YDEGEE. The ends were cut back, 0 bases at V and 6 bases at J, with 20 bases in the middle. This CDR3 comprises 17 residues. The CDR3 reads CASSLGLTSRGFDTQYF. CDR3 DNA sequence: TGTGCCAGCAGCTTGGGCCTTACTAGCCGAGGGTTCGATACGCAGTATTTT.

Points on this clone: Other DNA sequences in the same sample also yield this CDR3. The chain recombines TRBV24-1 with TRBJ2-1; D possibly corresponds to TRBD1 (7 bases). The CDR3 is made up of 14 amino acids. V lost 5 bases and J lost 1, with 8 bases in between. Per the germline V gene, CDR1 is KGHDR and CDR2 is SFDVKD. The CDR3 is CATSAGGSYNEQFF. CDR3 coding DNA: TGTGCCACCAGTGCAGGGGGGTCCTACAATGAGCAGTTCTTC.

The chain carries TRBV2 and TRBJ1-1; unclear D gene. The CDR3 is 13 residues long. Deletions cut 8 bases from V and 0 bases from J, with 10 bases between. Germline V gene data show CDR1 as SNHLY and CDR2 as FYNNEI. CDR3 sequence reads: CASLGLMNTEAFF. In DNA form, the CDR3 reads TGTGCCAGCCTTGGGCTAATGAACACTGAAGCTTTCTTT.

This chain joins TRBV14 and TRBJ1-1, with unresolved D. V was clipped by 4 bases and J by 0 bases, with 6 bases between them. The germline gives CDR1 SGHDN, CDR2 FVKESK. The length of the CDR3 is 13 residues. In nucleotides, the CDR3 is TGTGCCAGCAGCCCTCAGGTGAACACTGAAGCTTTCTTT. This encodes CASSPQVNTEAFF.

The sample holds one count of this clone. This CDR3 is also generated by other DNA sequences in the sample. This chain joins TRBV29-1 and TRBJ1-1, with a weak D call TRBD1 (5 bases). CDR3 length equals 13 residues. Germline assignment: CDR1 SQVTM and CDR2 ANQGSEA. Between the trimmed V and J ends, which lost 4 bases and 2 bases, there was a span of 11 bases. The DNA of the CDR3 is TGCAGCGTTGGTGGGGGGTTAAACACTGAAGCTTTCTTT. Translating it yields CSVGGGLNTEAFF.

The rearrangement uses TRBV7-8 and TRBJ1-6; D is possibly TRBD1 (5 bases). The V gene lost 0 bases and the J gene lost 6 bases, with 9 bases spanning the gap. Germline V gene sequence: CDR1 SGHVS, CDR2 FQNEAQ. CDR3 length equals 15 residues. This chain's CDR3 is CASSLAGLGNSPLHF. CDR3 in DNA: TGTGCCAGCAGCTTAGCGGGGCTGGGTAATTCACCCCTCCACTTT. Full variable domain (outside the CDR3, taken from reference TRBV7-8 and TRBJ1-6): GAGVSQSPRYKVAKRGQDVALRCDPISGHVSLFWYQQALGQGPEFLTYFQNEAQLDKSGLPSDRFFAERPEGSVSTLKIQRTQQEDSAVYLCASSLAGLGNSPLHFGNGTRLTVT.

J is TRBJ1-5 and V is TRBV2; TRBD1 is a possible D gene (6 bases). CDR1 and CDR2 (germline): SNHLY, FYNNEI. This CDR3 is built from 16 residues. The V end lost 4 bases, the J end lost 3 bases, and 16 bases lay between the germline ends. The CDR3 loop is CASSGRGGGLNQPQHF. The CDR3 nucleotides read TGTGCCAGCAGTGGTAGGGGGGGAGGCCTCAATCAGCCCCAGCATTTT.

The chain has TRBV12-5 and TRBJ2-2; 7 bases line up with TRBD1. Unmatched junction bases numbered 12, after V lost 2 bases and J lost 6 bases. CDR3 length equals 17 residues. Germline lookup yields CDR1 LGHNT and CDR2 FRNRAP. CDR3 in DNA: TGTGCTAGTGGTTTGACAGTAGGGGGCTTCTTAGCCGGGGAGCTGTTTTTT. It specifies CASGLTVGGFLAGELFF.

The V and J genes are TRBV14 and TRBJ1-6; D unclear. V gave up 5 bases and J gave up 1 base, with 9 bases separating them. CDR1 and CDR2 (germline): SGHDN, FVKESK. The CDR3 contains 15 residues. The CDR3 DNA follows: TGTGCCAGCAGCGAACACAAATCCTATAATTCACCCCTCCACTTT. Protein product: CASSEHKSYNSPLHF.

V is TRBV28 and J is TRBJ1-1, with 7 nucleotides matching TRBD1. V shed 7 bases and J 4 bases; nucleotides not matched to a gene: 9. This CDR3 has 14 residues. CDR1 MDHEN and CDR2 SYDVKM come from the germline V gene. This chain's CDR3 is CASNRGGWSTEAFF. CDR3 coding DNA: TGTGCCAGCAATCGAGGGGGCTGGAGCACTGAAGCTTTCTTT.

V is TRBV15 and J is TRBJ2-3, with D possibly TRBD2 on 5 matching bases. This CDR3 has 16 residues. V was trimmed by 0 bases and J by 6 bases, leaving 16 bases between them. CDR1 and CDR2 from the germline V gene are LNHNV and YYDKDF (reference sequence). DNA for the CDR3: TGTGCCACCAGCAGAGATTGGGTGATTAGGGAGGATACGCAGTATTTT. Translated: CATSRDWVIREDTQYF. Full variable domain (rest looked up from reference TRBV15 and TRBJ2-3): DAMVIQNPRYQVTQFGKPVTLSCSQTLNHNVMYWYQQKSSQAPKLLFHYYDKDFNNEADTPDNFQSRRPNTSFCFLDIRSPGLGDTAMYLCATSRDWVIREDTQYFGPGTRLTVL.

The genes are TRBV3-1 (or the pseudogene TRBV3-2) and TRBJ1-2; D gene unclear. This CDR3 is 13 amino acids long. Germline CDR1 reads LGHDT; CDR2 reads YNNKEL (reference sequence). V was clipped by 1 base and J by 4 bases, with 7 bases between them. Here the CDR3 DNA reads TGTGCCAGCAGCCAAGGGGGAGGCTATGGCTACACCTTC. Encoded protein: CASSQGGGYGYTF.

The rearrangement links TRBV6-2 or TRBV6-3 to TRBJ2-7, with 8 bases fitting TRBD1. V trimming: 5 bases; J trimming: 3 bases; junction bases outside the gene matches: 6. Per germline, CDR1 MNHEY and CDR2 SVGEGT. The CDR3 length is 14 residues. CDR3 sequence (DNA): TGTGCCAGCAGTACCGGGACAGGTATCTACGAGCAGTACTTC. Encoded protein: CASSTGTGIYEQYF.

This clone was seen just once. This same CDR3 is encoded by further DNA sequences in the sample. The rearrangement uses TRBV5-4 and TRBJ1-2, with TRBD1 as a possible D gene (5 bases). The germline gives CDR1 SGHNT, CDR2 YYREEE (reference sequence). V dropped 8 bases and J dropped 5 bases, with 13 bases sitting between them. The CDR3 runs 12 residues. As DNA, the CDR3 is TGTGCCAGTACTCTCCGGGGGTATGGCTACACCTTC. The encoded protein is CASTLRGYGYTF.

The chain has TRBV28 and TRBJ2-5; D possibly corresponds to TRBD2 (5 bases). V dropped 5 bases and J dropped 7 bases, with 8 bases sitting between them. The CDR3 is made up of 11 amino acids. The germline V gene encodes CDR1 MDHEN and CDR2 SYDVKM. CDR3 amino acids: CASSTRGTQYF. CDR3 DNA sequence: TGTGCCAGCAGTACCCGGGGGACCCAGTACTTC.